The 7 T cell receptor beta chains listed next were all sequenced from one sample in a study of shared clonotypes between healthy human individuals. The naive CD8 population came from CD45RO-negative cells selected for CCR7, without terminally differentiated effector memory CD45RA+ cells. Generated by immunoSEQ multiplex PCR, the TCRdb table keeps only in-frame clones and is missing some. The sample lists around 2.1 million clones; about 93% were seen once. The sequenced sample was naive CD8+ T cells from PBMCs. The receptors derive from a man aged 18 to 35 in good health. Some clones in this sample may be carry-over from other donors' samples.

The chain couples TRBV7-2 to TRBJ2-7; 7 bases fit TRBD2. J lost 3 bases, V lost 5 bases, and 19 bases had no gene match. Germline CDR1 reads SGHTA; CDR2 reads FQGNSA. The CDR3 covers 18 residues. In DNA form, the CDR3 reads TGTGCCAGCAGCAAAGGCCCAGCCATGGGGCGGGAGTTCTACGAGCAGTACTTC. Protein sequence: CASSKGPAMGREFYEQYF.

J is TRBJ1-1 and V is TRBV5-1; TRBD1 agrees at 10 bases. The CDR3 has 16 residues. V shed 4 bases, J shed 7 bases, and the junction held 13 bases outside the gene matches. Germline V gene sequence: CDR1 SGHRS, CDR2 YFSETQ. The CDR3 DNA is TGCGCCAGCAGCATCCCTGGGGACAGGGGAGTAATTGAAGCTTTCTTT. Protein product: CASSIPGDRGVIEAFF.

The gene calls are TRBV6-6 and TRBJ2-5; tentatively, D is TRBD1 or TRBD2 (5 bases each). The CDR3 spans 14 residues. The V gene lost 6 bases and the J gene lost 5 bases, with 16 bases spanning the gap. Germline CDR1 is MNHNY and CDR2 is SVGAGI (reference sequence). The CDR3, as DNA: TGTGCCAGCAGCAACTTTAGGGGAGTGGAGACCCAGTACTTC. Residues: CASSNFRGVETQYF.

J is TRBJ1-2 and V is TRBV7-9; TRBD1 matches 11 bases. V shed 5 bases, J shed 4 bases, and the junction held 9 bases outside the gene matches. Germline V gene lookup returns CDR1 SEHNR and CDR2 FQNEAQ (reference sequence). The CDR3 has 16 amino acids. This chain's CDR3 is CASSPGQGVPLYGYTF. The DNA for the CDR3 is TGTGCCAGCAGCCCGGGACAGGGGGTCCCTCTCTATGGCTACACCTTC.

The V gene is TRBV7-9, the J gene TRBJ1-1, with a tentative D call TRBD1 (6 bases). From germline, CDR1 is SEHNR and CDR2 FQNEAQ (reference sequence). Trimming took 5 bases from V and 2 from J, leaving 18 bases between them. This CDR3 has 16 residues. In DNA, the CDR3 is TGTGCCAGCAGCCCCCCCCTGGAAGGGACAAACACTGAAGCTTTCTTT. It translates to CASSPPLEGTNTEAFF.

To note about this clone: Other DNA variants within this sample encode the same CDR3. The chain uses TRBV7-9 and TRBJ2-3, with no clear D. V lost 1 base and J lost 0, with 5 bases in between. The CDR3 is 14 residues long. Germline assignment: CDR1 SEHNR and CDR2 FQNEAQ (reference sequence). CDR3 in amino acids: CASSLGLSTDTQYF. The DNA of the CDR3 is TGTGCCAGCAGCTTAGGCCTGAGCACAGATACGCAGTATTTT.

The rearrangement links TRBV27 to TRBJ2-7, with D perhaps being TRBD1 or TRBD2 (5 bases each). Germline V gene data show CDR1 as MNHEY and CDR2 as SMNVEV (reference sequence). The V and J ends lost 5 bases and 0 bases respectively, with 14 bases between them. The CDR3 covers 15 residues. CDR3 nucleotides: TGTGCCAGCAGTCTACGGGACGGAAGCTCCTACGAGCAGTACTTC. This encodes CASSLRDGSSYEQYF.